What follows are 32 T cell receptor beta chains derived from one specimen sequenced in a study of STAT5B mutations in CD4+ large granular lymphocyte leukemia (dated by TCRdb to about 2022). Libraries were constructed by the immunoSEQ multiplex PCR assay. TCRdb re-hosts the immuneACCESS table, in-frame sequences only. Its copies lack some clones; in the studies checked, an unresolved V gene accounts for under half of them, and the cause for the rest is not known. The sample data list under 50,000 clones, and about four fifths of these were observed just once. The ten largest clones capture 0.3% to 0.4% of the sample. The source material was CD4+ T cells from blood buffy coats. The receptors were gathered from a human donor in good health.

This sequence joins TRBV30 and TRBJ2-3; D may be TRBD2 (6 bases). V lost 0 bases to trimming and J lost 5 bases, with 21 bases between them. The CDR3 has 17 residues. Germline CDR1 is GTSNPN and CDR2 is SVGIG (reference sequence). CDR3 amino acids: CAWSVRGYRGALDTQYF. CDR3 in DNA: TGTGCCTGGAGTGTACGGGGGTATAGGGGAGCACTAGATACGCAGTATTTT.

The rearrangement uses TRBV6-5 and TRBJ1-4; D might be TRBD1 (5 bases). The CDR3 contains 14 residues. V lost 6 bases, J lost 7 bases, and 15 bases lay in between. Germline V gives CDR1 MNHEY, CDR2 SVGAGI. CDR3 region: CASSRQSHLEKLFF. CDR3 nucleotide sequence: TGTGCCAGCAGCCGACAGTCGCATCTTGAAAAACTGTTTTTT.

The CDR3 bases are TGTGCCAGCAGCTCAGGCCGGACTAGCGGGGCTTACGGGGAGCTGTTTTTT. Translated, it gives CASSSGRTSGAYGELFF. V is TRBV7-6 and J is TRBJ2-2; TRBD2 matches 12 bases. The CDR3 is made up of 17 amino acids. The germline CDR1 and CDR2 sequences are SGHVS and FNYEAQ. Germline trimming cut 4 bases from V and 7 bases from J; bases unmatched to any gene: 10.

This CDR3 is CASSPWVNTGELFF. The CDR3 region has the DNA TGTGCCAGCAGCCCTTGGGTGAACACCGGGGAGCTGTTTTTT. This chain joins TRBV7-2 and TRBJ2-2; D uncertain. There are 14 residues in the CDR3. Germline lookup yields CDR1 SGHTA and CDR2 FQGNSA. V dropped 5 bases and J dropped 1 base, with 8 bases sitting between them.

The V and J genes are TRBV6-1 and TRBJ1-2; a weak D match, TRBD1 (5 bases). The germline gives CDR1 MNHNS, CDR2 SASEGT. CDR3 length equals 13 residues. V was trimmed by 7 bases and J by 4 bases, leaving 13 bases between them. CDR3 nucleotides: TGTGCCAGCACCACATCCCAGGGCTATGGCTACACCTTC. Encoded protein: CASTTSQGYGYTF.

This sequence joins TRBV18 and TRBJ2-7; TRBD2 matches 7 bases. The CDR3 consists of 15 residues. Germline lookup yields CDR1 KGHSH and CDR2 LQKENI. V lost 0 bases, J lost 0 bases, and 2 bases stayed unmatched. The CDR3 here is CASSPPGGFSYEQYF. The CDR3 DNA reads as TGTGCCAGCTCACCACCGGGGGGGTTCTCCTACGAGCAGTACTTC.

The chain combines TRBV5-1 with TRBJ1-6, with a weak D call TRBD1 (5 bases). The V gene lost 4 bases and the J gene lost 6 bases, with 8 bases spanning the gap. Per the germline V gene, CDR1 is SGHRS and CDR2 is YFSETQ. The CDR3 is made up of 13 amino acids. The chain's CDR3 is CASSGDFNSPLHF. The CDR3 coding sequence is TGCGCCAGCAGCGGGGACTTTAATTCACCCCTCCACTTT. Filled out from reference TRBV5-1 and TRBJ1-6, the complete variable domain reads KAGVTQTPRYLIKTRGQQVTLSCSPISGHRSVSWYQQTPGQGLQFLFEYFSETQRNKGNFPGRFSGRQFSNSRSEMNVSTLELGDSALYLCASSGDFNSPLHFGNGTRLTVT.

The V call is TRBV9, the J call TRBJ2-5, with 12 bases aligning to TRBD1. Germline trimming cut 0 bases from V and 4 bases from J; bases unmatched to any gene: 7. The CDR3 runs to 17 residues. The germline V gene encodes CDR1 SGDLS and CDR2 YYNGEE. CDR3 nucleotides: TGTGCCAGCAGCGTAGGGGGACAGGGGGCGAGCCGAGAGACCCAGTACTTC. It is translated as CASSVGGQGASRETQYF.

Worth noting for this clone: The sample contains more than one DNA sequence encoding this CDR3. The chain's CDR3 is CASRRDPATGELFF. CDR3 coding DNA: TGCGCCAGCCGCCGGGACCCGGCCACCGGGGAGCTGTTTTTT. V usage is TRBV10-2 and J usage is TRBJ2-2; either TRBD1 or TRBD2 may supply D (5 bases each). Germline CDR1 WSHSY, CDR2 SAAADI. Trimming stripped 8 bases from V and 4 bases from J, with 14 bases between. CDR3 length: 14 amino acids.

V is TRBV5-4 and J is TRBJ2-7; 12 positions match TRBD2. Trimming cost V 0 bases and J 3 bases; bases outside gene matches: 7. In germline, CDR1 is SGHNT, CDR2 YYREEE (reference sequence). This CDR3 has 17 amino acids. CDR3 protein: CASSLALAGGRSYEQYF. The CDR3 DNA reads as TGTGCCAGCAGCTTGGCCCTAGCGGGGGGGCGTAGCTACGAGCAGTACTTC.

The J gene is TRBJ1-6, the V gene TRBV7-2, with 8 bases identical to TRBD1. Germline V gene data show CDR1 as SGHTA and CDR2 as FQGNSA. The CDR3 loop spans 15 amino acids. V shed 2 bases and J 6 bases; nucleotides not matched to a gene: 3. The CDR3 is CASSLQGAGNSPLHF. CDR3 sequence (DNA): TGTGCCAGCAGCTTACAGGGGGCGGGTAATTCACCCCTCCACTTT.

The J gene is TRBJ2-7, the V gene TRBV9, with D perhaps TRBD2 (6 bases). Germline-derived CDR1 and CDR2 are SGDLS and YYNGEE. The CDR3 has 15 amino acids. V lost 2 bases and J lost 0, with 12 bases in between. The CDR3: CASSVGGLISYEQYF. DNA of the CDR3: TGTGCCAGCAGCGTGGGGGGATTAATCTCCTACGAGCAGTACTTC.

The chain has TRBV4-2 and TRBJ2-3; 8 bases match TRBD2. The CDR3 is 16 residues long. Per the germline V gene, CDR1 is LGHNA and CDR2 is YNFKEQ. After removal of 0 bases from V and 0 bases from J, the junction contained 2 bases not matched to a gene. Written as DNA, the CDR3 is TGTGCCAGCAGCCAAGACTCGGGGGGGAGCACAGATACGCAGTATTTT. Protein: CASSQDSGGSTDTQYF.

A note on this clone: Other DNA sequences in this sample translate to the same CDR3. The rearrangement uses TRBV30 and TRBJ1-1; D gene ambiguous. CDR3 size: 11 residues. V lost 3 bases to trimming and J lost 7 bases, with 9 bases between them. Germline CDR1 is GTSNPN and CDR2 is SVGIG (reference sequence). The CDR3 DNA sequence: TGTGCCTGGAGCCCGACCCGTGAAGCTTTCTTT. Its translation is CAWSPTREAFF.

This clone has only one observation. The chain uses TRBV7-9 and TRBJ2-7; D unclear. Germline V lookup: CDR1 SEHNR, CDR2 FQNEAQ (reference sequence). The CDR3 covers 13 residues. Trimming pared 4 bases from V and 2 bases from J, leaving 9 bases between. CDR3 sequence (DNA): TGTGCCAGCAGCTCTGGAGTTGCCTACGAGCAGTACTTC. Residues: CASSSGVAYEQYF.

V and J are TRBV5-6 and TRBJ1-6; D is undetermined. The ends were cut back, 1 base at V and 0 bases at J, with 8 bases in the middle. The CDR3 extends over 16 amino acids. Germline V gene data show CDR1 as SGHDT and CDR2 as YYEEEE. Here the CDR3 reads CASSLRTVSYNSPLHF. In DNA form, the CDR3 reads TGTGCCAGCAGCTTGAGGACCGTCTCCTATAATTCACCCCTCCACTTT.

The chain is built from TRBV10-3 and TRBJ1-2; D remains ambiguous. V lost 4 bases, J lost 5 bases, and 14 bases lay in between. This CDR3 has 14 amino acids. The V gene's germline CDR1 is ENHRY and CDR2 SYGVKD. The CDR3 spells CAISGSDNGYGYTF. CDR3 DNA: TGTGCCATCAGTGGCAGCGACAACGGTTATGGCTACACCTTC.

The rearrangement links TRBV2 to TRBJ1-2, with 7 positions matching TRBD1. This CDR3 comprises 14 residues. CDR1 SNHLY and CDR2 FYNNEI come from the germline V gene. V was clipped by 7 bases and J by 2 bases; unmatched bases: 7. The CDR3 loop is CASMTGTANYGYTF. CDR3 DNA: TGTGCCAGCATGACCGGGACAGCAAACTATGGCTACACCTTC.

The chain combines TRBV28 with TRBJ1-2; 7 bases are shared with TRBD1. This CDR3 has 15 residues. Germline-derived CDR1 and CDR2 are MDHEN and SYDVKM. The trim removed 6 bases at V and 2 bases at J, leaving 9 bases unmatched. The CDR3 DNA sequence: TGTGCCAGCAGCCGCCCCCAGGGACAGAACTATGGCTACACCTTC. Its translation: CASSRPQGQNYGYTF.

The chain links TRBV10-3 to TRBJ2-7; the D gene is possibly TRBD1 (6 bases). CDR1 ENHRY and CDR2 SYGVKD come from the germline V gene. V lost 2 bases and J lost 4, with 18 bases in between. This CDR3 region has 16 residues. The CDR3 loop is CAISERAGKGEYEQYF. The CDR3 nucleotides read TGTGCCATCAGTGAGAGGGCTGGGAAGGGGGAATACGAGCAGTACTTC.

The rearrangement joins TRBV5-1 to TRBJ2-5, with 9 bases identical to TRBD1. Germline lookup yields CDR1 SGHRS and CDR2 YFSETQ. There are 14 residues in the CDR3. Trimming took 0 bases from V and 5 from J; bases not matched to a gene: 2. CDR3 in amino acids: CASSLDRGRETQYF. CDR3 nucleotide sequence: TGCGCCAGCAGCTTGGACAGGGGGCGGGAGACCCAGTACTTC.

The gene calls are TRBV4-1 and TRBJ2-7, with 9 bases fitting TRBD1. The CDR3 runs 14 residues. V lost 6 bases, J lost 4 bases, and 7 bases stayed unmatched. The germline V gene has CDR1 MGHRA and CDR2 YSYEKL. CDR3 nucleotide sequence: TGCGCCAGCAGACCCGGGACAGGGATTTACGAGCAGTACTTC. Protein: CASRPGTGIYEQYF.

This rearrangement joins TRBV7-9 to TRBJ2-7, with 7 bases matching TRBD1. CDR3 length equals 15 residues. Germline loops: CDR1 SEHNR, CDR2 FQNEAQ (reference sequence). Trimming cost V 5 bases and J 4 bases; bases outside gene matches: 11. CDR3 coding DNA: TGTGCCAGCAGCCCAGACCAACAGGGGTTTTACGAGCAGTACTTC. Its protein is CASSPDQQGFYEQYF. The whole variable domain, filled in from reference TRBV7-9 and TRBJ2-7, reads DTGVSQNPRHKITKRGQNVTFRCDPISEHNRLYWYRQTLGQGPEFLTYFQNEAQLEKSRLLSDRFSAERPKGSFSTLEIQRTEQGDSAMYLCASSPDQQGFYEQYFGPGTRLTVT.

The chain uses TRBV29-1 and TRBJ2-1; D is unresolved. Deletions cut 7 bases from V and 2 bases from J, with 15 bases between. This CDR3 is built from 14 residues. CDR1 and CDR2 from the germline V gene are SQVTM and ANQGSEA. The CDR3: CSAEGLITYNEQFF. The CDR3 region has the DNA TGCAGCGCCGAAGGGCTGATAACCTACAATGAGCAGTTCTTC.

This sequence joins TRBV6-5 and TRBJ1-2; possibly TRBD1 for D (6 bases). The ends were cut back, 2 bases at V and 7 bases at J, with 17 bases in the middle. This CDR3 region has 15 residues. Per the germline V gene, CDR1 is MNHEY and CDR2 is SVGAGI. CDR3 region: CASSYPKDRISGYTF. CDR3 DNA sequence: TGTGCCAGCAGTTACCCGAAAGACAGGATCTCTGGCTACACCTTC.

In this sample, this clone turned up once. The J gene is TRBJ2-2, the V gene TRBV19, with 7 bases matching TRBD1. This CDR3 comprises 17 residues. V lost 6 bases to trimming and J lost 1 base; unmatched junction nucleotides: 11. From germline, CDR1 is LNHDA and CDR2 SQIVND (reference sequence). The CDR3 region has the DNA TGTGCCAGTAGACAAGACGACAGGGATCGGAACACCGGGGAGCTGTTTTTT. This codes for CASRQDDRDRNTGELFF.

This clone appeared a single time. The CDR3 region has the DNA TGTGCCAGCAGCCTCGACAGGGGGGTTACTGAAGCTTTCTTT. Translated, it gives CASSLDRGVTEAFF. This rearrangement joins TRBV5-8 to TRBJ1-1; the match to TRBD1 covers 9 bases. J was trimmed by 5 bases and V by 4 bases; bases with no gene match: 6. This CDR3 spans 14 amino acids. Germline V gives CDR1 SGHTS, CDR2 YDEGEE. Complete variable domain (other parts from reference TRBV5-8 and TRBJ1-1): EAGVTQSPTHLIKTRGQQATLRCSPISGHTSVYWYQQALGLGLQFLLWYDEGEERNRGNFPPRFSGRQFPNYSSELNVNALELEDSALYLCASSLDRGVTEAFFGQGTRLTVV.

The gene calls are TRBV6-6 and TRBJ2-2; D possibly corresponds to TRBD1 (5 bases). The germline V gene has CDR1 MNHNY and CDR2 SVGAGI (reference sequence). This CDR3 has 15 residues. Trimming cost V 2 bases and J 4 bases, with 11 bases left between them. CDR3 in amino acids: CASSYTVGRTGELFF. The CDR3 bases are TGTGCCAGCAGTTACACCGTGGGGCGCACCGGGGAGCTGTTTTTT.

The chain links TRBV20-1 to TRBJ2-3; D is uncertain. The CDR3 covers 11 residues. V lost 4 bases and J 5 bases, leaving 7 bases between the germline ends. CDR1 DFQATT and CDR2 SNEGSKA come from the germline V gene (reference sequence). The CDR3 loop is CSATHGDTQYF. Written as DNA, the CDR3 is TGCAGTGCTACTCATGGAGATACGCAGTATTTT.

This chain uses TRBV7-9 with TRBJ1-2; D not resolved. Trimming shortened V by 1 base and J by 1 base, and 7 bases separated the two germline ends. Germline V lookup: CDR1 SEHNR, CDR2 FQNEAQ (reference sequence). CDR3 length: 14 amino acids. As DNA, the CDR3 is TGTGCCAGCAGCTTAGGAGAGGGTAACTATGGCTACACCTTC. Translating gives CASSLGEGNYGYTF.

The chain couples TRBV6-5 to TRBJ2-3, with 8 bases that match TRBD2. The CDR3 is 15 residues long. The germline CDR1 and CDR2 sequences are MNHEY and SVGAGI. With V trimmed by 0 bases and J by 4 bases, 3 bases remained unmatched. The CDR3 sequence: CASSYSSGSADTQYF. CDR3 in DNA: TGTGCCAGCAGTTACTCCAGCGGGAGCGCAGATACGCAGTATTTT.

In the case of this clone: Other DNA sequences in this specimen translate into the identical CDR3. The chain has TRBV10-1 and TRBJ2-2, with D unresolved. Germline CDR1 is WNHNN and CDR2 is SYGVQD (reference sequence). The CDR3 has 13 amino acids. Trimming took off 3 bases at V and 5 bases at J, with 7 bases between the two ends. CDR3 DNA: TGCGCCAGCAGTGAAAGTAGGACCGGGGAGCTGTTTTTT. Its protein is CASSESRTGELFF.